This entry is about one TCR beta chain. Its antigen is unknown. There are no base qualities to consult, and no much larger clone falls within one base. The germline V gene (reference sequence) sets CDR1 to GTSNPN and CDR2 to SVGIG. V and J are truncated by 2 bases and 6 bases respectively, leaving an intervening sequence of 11 bases. The CDR3 sequence holds 13 residues, the cysteine and phenylalanine included. The CDR3 DNA has 39 bases and is translated from base 1. The immunoSEQ Assay, a bias-controlled multiplex PCR, was used to amplify TCRbeta CDR3 regions from genomic DNA. The original methods were these. Nucleated cell counts per sample were estimated from amplification of reference gene primers within the assay. Sequence reads were collapsed and filtered to measure the absolute abundance of every unique TCRbeta CDR3 rearrangement. Productive Simpson clonality was computed per sample as the square root of Simpson's diversity index over productive rearrangements. Sourced from immuneACCESS, this table was stored by TCRdb with only in-frame sequences that have V and J called. A share of the clones is absent; for the studies checked, an unresolved V gene accounts for under half, and the remainder has no known explanation. V, J and clone size derive from that table, while D and trimming were established from the DNA sequence. The sample table shows some 320,000 clones, and 70% to 90% are seen once. Of the sample, approximately 7.8% is held by the ten largest clones.

This record belongs to a study of blood T cell repertoires in COVID-19 (dated by TCRdb to 2018 to 2020). As for the study more broadly: Samples from collaborators originated in the United States, Italy and Spain and spanned both the acute and convalescent phases of COVID-19. The prospective study material was composed of cDNA or gDNA derived from T cells, B-cell-depleted T cells, or PBMCs. The dataset comprised deeply sampled blood TCRbeta repertoires from subjects exposed to, actively infected with, or recovered from COVID-19. A freely available public database, intended as a resource for researchers studying the immune response to SARS-CoV-2, is where the repertoires were released. The samples were drawn from the first 160 participants of the ongoing ImmuneRACE study and from some 1,300 subjects provided by 6 global collaborators. A de-identified subject ID, COVID-19 status, age in years and sex were almost always included in the sample metadata. Where HLA class I and class II types were available, the types were taken from metadata supplied by the sample provider, not from assay-based typing. What the study reported, not specific to this receptor: How much clinical and demographic metadata was included differed by source and by participant, and the metadata was provided uncurated.

Samples from volunteer blood donors who had recovered from COVID-19 were contributed by a second Seattle source. Each collaborating institution followed its own protocols to collect whole blood in K2EDTA tubes. For TCRbeta analysis, collaborators shipped samples in one of three forms: frozen whole blood, isolated PBMCs, or DNA extracted from either of those sample types. Sequenced: peripheral blood. This sequence was found in a woman between 50 and 59 years old who had recovered from COVID-19. The rearranged segments are TRBV30 and TRBJ1-5, with a tentative D gene TRBD1 over 5 matching bases. The CDR3 loop reads CAWSRTGLQPQHF. The DNA sequence is TGTGCCTGGAGTCGAACAGGTCTTCAGCCCCAGCATTTT.